A selection of T cell receptor beta chains follows, all from one sample in a study of blood T cell repertoires in COVID-19. Sequenced by immunoSEQ multiplex PCR; TCRdb stores in-frame clones only, minus some. The sample lists 90,000 or so clones, 70% to 80% occurring once. Sequenced: peripheral blood. These receptors originate from a human donor in a cohort sampled during active COVID-19. CDR3s include the opening cysteine and the closing phenylalanine or tryptophan. D genes are given only for firm matches. The size of a clone is reported for some rows only, either as once, few or many, or as a class for expanded clones.

J	D	V	size	DNA	CDR3
TRBJ2-7	TRBD2	TRBV7-8	few	TGTGCCAGCAGAGGGACTAGCGGGAGCTCCTACGAGCAGTACTTC	CASRGTSGSSYEQYF
TRBJ2-7	TRBD2	TRBV18	-	TGTGCCAGCTCGCTACTAGCGGGAGCTTCCTACGAGCAGTACTTC	CASSLLAGASYEQYF
TRBJ1-1	TRBD1	TRBV6-5	-	TGTGCCAGCAAATCGACAGGGGTGAACACTGAAGCTTTCTTT	CASKSTGVNTEAFF
TRBJ2-3	-	TRBV9	-	TGTGCCAGCAGCGTAGTGGGGACAAACACAGATACGCAGTATTTT	CASSVVGTNTDTQYF
TRBJ1-6	-	TRBV3-1/TRBV3-2	-	TGTGCCAGCAGCCAAGTTCCTATAGATTCACCCCTCCACTTT	CASSQVPIDSPLHF
TRBJ2-2	TRBD1	TRBV18	few	TGTGCCAGCTCACCCGGACAGGGCGCGGGCACCGGGGAGCTGTTTTTT	CASSPGQGAGTGELFF
TRBJ2-1	TRBD2	TRBV19	few	TGTGCCAGTAGTATTGAAGGAGCGGGGAGCTCCTACAATGAGCAGTTCTTC	CASSIEGAGSSYNEQFF
TRBJ2-1	TRBD2	TRBV15	-	TGTGCCACCAGCAGAGATGGGACTAGCGGGGAATCCTACAATGAGCAGTTCTTC	CATSRDGTSGESYNEQFF
TRBJ2-7	-	TRBV25-1	few	TGTGCCAGCAGTGAATTGGACTCCTCGAGTGAGCAGTACTTC	CASSELDSSSEQYF
TRBJ2-7	-	TRBV7-2	-	TGTGCCAGCAGCTCCCGACAGGTCCAATACGAGCAGTACTTC	CASSSRQVQYEQYF
TRBJ2-7	TRBD1	TRBV2	-	TGTGCCACCCAGGGGGACGGCTTCTCCTACGAGCAGTACTTC	CATQGDGFSYEQYF
TRBJ2-5	TRBD1	TRBV9	-	TGTGCCAGCAGCGGACAGACAGGGACGGAGACCCAGTACTTC	CASSGQTGTETQYF
TRBJ2-5	TRBD2	TRBV9	once	TGTGCCAGCAGCGTAGCTACGAGGGGACGGGGGGAAGAGACCCAGTACTTC	CASSVATRGRGEETQYF
TRBJ2-7	-	TRBV7-2	-	TGTGCCAGCAGCTTAGTTCAGGATAGCTACGAGCAGTACTTC	CASSLVQDSYEQYF
TRBJ2-2	-	TRBV18	-	TGTGCCAGCTCACCCGTGTCAGGGAACACCGGGGAGCTGTTTTTT	CASSPVSGNTGELFF
TRBJ1-2	TRBD1	TRBV12-5	-	TGTGCTAGTGGTTTGGGACAGGGAGCTAACTATGGCTACACCTTC	CASGLGQGANYGYTF
TRBJ2-7	-	TRBV24-1	-	TGTGCCACCTCGGGGACCTACGAGCAGTACTTC	CATSGTYEQYF
TRBJ2-7	TRBD2	TRBV7-9	-	TGTGCCAGCAGCTTACCCGGACTAGCCTCAAACGCCGAGCAGTACTTC	CASSLPGLASNAEQYF
TRBJ2-3	TRBD1	TRBV4-3	-	TGCGCCAGCAGCCAAGAGGCCTTACTCGGGACAGGGGGGGGATATACGCAGTATTTT	CASSQEALLGTGGGYTQYF
TRBJ2-2	TRBD1	TRBV18	-	TGTGCCAGCTCGTGGACAGGGGCGAACACCGGGGAGCTGTTTTTT	CASSWTGANTGELFF
TRBJ1-5	-	TRBV14	few	TGTGCCAGCAGCCAAGACTCGGCAGGTAATCAGCCCCAGCATTTT	CASSQDSAGNQPQHF
TRBJ1-4	-	TRBV5-4	-	TGTGCCAGCAGCTTGGATACGGGAACTAATGAAAAACTGTTTTTT	CASSLDTGTNEKLFF
TRBJ1-2	-	TRBV25-1	-	TGTGCCAGCAGCCCGGCGGGGGGCTATGGCTACACCTTC	CASSPAGGYGYTF
TRBJ1-4	TRBD1	TRBV28	-	TGTGCCAGCAGGGAAACAGGGGGGAATGAAAAACTGTTTTTT	CASRETGGNEKLFF
TRBJ2-1	-	TRBV5-1	-	TGCGCCAGCAGTGGGGGACACCAATTCTACAATGAGCAGTTCTTC	CASSGGHQFYNEQFF
TRBJ2-3	-	TRBV6-6	-	TGTGCCAGCACTCCAGCGCCTAGCACAGATACGCAGTATTTT	CASTPAPSTDTQYF
TRBJ2-2	TRBD2	TRBV9	few	TGTGCCAGCAGCGTAGATGGGGGAGCGAGCGGGAGTGACACCGGGGAGCTGTTTTTT	CASSVDGGASGSDTGELFF
TRBJ1-4	-	TRBV16	once	TGTGCCAGCAGCCAACGTCAAGGGGCAACTAATGAAAAACTGTTTTTT	CASSQRQGATNEKLFF
TRBJ2-3	-	TRBV5-5	-	TGTGCCAGCAGCTTTGAAGGACATACGGCGCAGTATTTT	CASSFEGHTAQYF
TRBJ2-7	TRBD2	TRBV4-2	many	TGTGCCAGCAGCCACCAGACTAGCGGGAGCGACGAGCAGTACTTC	CASSHQTSGSDEQYF
TRBJ2-2	-	TRBV7-3	few	TGTGCCAGCAGCCCCGACACCGGGGAGCTGTTTTTT	CASSPDTGELFF
TRBJ2-1	-	TRBV12-3/TRBV12-4	-	TGTGCCAGCAGTTTCACAGGGACCGGTGAGCAGTTCTTC	CASSFTGTGEQFF
TRBJ1-6	-	TRBV4-1	-	TGCGCCAGCAGCCAAGAAAGCCCAGGGAGGGATTCACCCCTCCACTTT	CASSQESPGRDSPLHF
TRBJ2-1	TRBD2	TRBV24-1	-	TGTGCCACCAGTCTGACTAGCGGGTACAATGAGCAGTTCTTC	CATSLTSGYNEQFF
TRBJ2-5	-	TRBV7-9	-	TGTGCCAGCACCATGAGCGGGCGGGAGACCCAGTACTTC	CASTMSGRETQYF
TRBJ2-3	-	TRBV5-1	-	TGCGCCAGCAGCCCAAACGGGCGGGGCACAGATACGCAGTATTTT	CASSPNGRGTDTQYF
TRBJ1-1	-	TRBV19	-	TGTGCCAGTAGTCCCGGGACAACGACTGAAGCTTTCTTT	CASSPGTTTEAFF
TRBJ1-2	TRBD1	TRBV7-9	-	TGTGCCAGCAGCCCGCGACAGGGCGGCTACACCTTC	CASSPRQGGYTF
TRBJ1-1	-	TRBV30	few	TGTGCCTGGAGCACGAGGTCTGAAGCTTTCTTT	CAWSTRSEAFF
TRBJ2-5	-	TRBV12-5	-	TGTGCCCTAGCGGAGGGGGGAGAGACCCAGTACTTC	CALAEGGETQYF
TRBJ2-2	TRBD2	TRBV5-1	-	TGCGCCAGCAGCTTAGCGGGAGGAACCGGGGAGCTGTTTTTT	CASSLAGGTGELFF
TRBJ1-1	TRBD1	TRBV19	-	TGTGCCAGTAGTTTGGACAGGGGACACACTGAAGCTTTCTTT	CASSLDRGHTEAFF
TRBJ2-1	TRBD1	TRBV30	-	TGTGCCTGGAGTGTACACGGACAGGGGGTTGAGCAGTTCTTC	CAWSVHGQGVEQFF
TRBJ1-2	-	TRBV7-2	-	TGTGCCAGCAGCTTAGCGCAGGGCTCTGGCTACACCTTC	CASSLAQGSGYTF
TRBJ1-1	-	TRBV7-9	-	TGTGCCAGCAGCCGTGACGGGTACACTGAAGCTTTCTTT	CASSRDGYTEAFF